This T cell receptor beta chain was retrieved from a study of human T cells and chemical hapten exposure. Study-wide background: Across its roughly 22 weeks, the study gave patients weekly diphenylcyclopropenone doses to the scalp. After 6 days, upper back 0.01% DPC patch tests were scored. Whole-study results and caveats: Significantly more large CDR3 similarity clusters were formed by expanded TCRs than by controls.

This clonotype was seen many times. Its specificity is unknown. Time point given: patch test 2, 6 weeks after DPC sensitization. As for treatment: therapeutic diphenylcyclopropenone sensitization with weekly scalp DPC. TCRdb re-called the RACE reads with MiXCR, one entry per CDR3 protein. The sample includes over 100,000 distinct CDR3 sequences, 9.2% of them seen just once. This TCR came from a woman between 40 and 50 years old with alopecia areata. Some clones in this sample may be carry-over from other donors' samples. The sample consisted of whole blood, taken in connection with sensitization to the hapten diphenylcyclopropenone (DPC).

CDR3 nucleotide sequence: TGCGCCAGCAGCTTGGAAGTAGCGGGTACCTACGAGCAGTACTTC. Translating it yields CASSLEVAGTYEQYF. V and J are TRBV5-1 and TRBJ2-7, with 7 bases identical to TRBD2. CDR1 SGHRS and CDR2 YFSETQ come from the germline V gene. The CDR3 sequence is 15 residues long. V trimming: 0 bases; J trimming: 2 bases; junction bases outside the gene matches: 5. The full variable domain, in which reference TRBV5-1 and TRBJ2-7 provide the parts outside the CDR3, is KAGVTQTPRYLIKTRGQQVTLSCSPISGHRSVSWYQQTPGQGLQFLFEYFSETQRNKGNFPGRFSGRQFSNSRSEMNVSTLELGDSALYLCASSLEVAGTYEQYFGPGTRLTVT.